These 9 T cell receptor beta chains originate from one sample sequenced in a study of T cells in localized non-small cell lung cancer. Sequencing was performed with immunoSEQ multiplex PCR; in TCRdb, only in-frame clones are kept and a portion is missing. The data contain tens of thousands of clones, around 90% of them singletons. Specimen: peripheral blood mononuclear cells, collected before any cancer treatment. All receptors derive from a female donor over 55 with stage II lung adenocarcinoma.

A single count supports this clone. At one end the junction does not follow the germline gene, possibly because of a read error. V is TRBV7-3 and J is TRBJ2-5; D possibly uses TRBD1 or TRBD2 (5 bases each). Germline V gives CDR1 SGHTA, CDR2 FQGTGA. This CDR3 spans 13 amino acids. The DNA of the CDR3 is TGTGCCAGCAGCAGGGACCGCCAAGAGGCCCAGTACTTC. Its translation: CASSRDRQEAQYF.

The rearrangement uses TRBV19 and TRBJ1-5; 7 bases align to TRBD1. V lost 3 bases and J lost 0; bases outside the gene matches: 14. Germline CDR1 reads LNHDA; CDR2 reads SQIVND (reference sequence). The CDR3 length is 19 residues. CDR3 in amino acids: CASSIDREKSPYSNQPQHF. The DNA of the CDR3 is TGTGCCAGTAGTATCGACAGGGAAAAAAGTCCCTATAGCAATCAGCCCCAGCATTTT.

This clone came up once. V is TRBV7-2 and J is TRBJ1-2, with TRBD1 matching over 9 bases. With 5 bases clipped from V and 7 bases from J, the junction kept 8 bases outside the gene matches. CDR3 length equals 14 residues. CDR1 SGHTA and CDR2 FQGNSA come from the germline V gene. CDR3 sequence: CASSRDRATGGYTF. CDR3 sequence (DNA): TGTGCCAGCAGCCGGGACAGGGCCACTGGTGGCTACACCTTC.

V and J are TRBV5-5 and TRBJ2-7; D call uncertain. V was pared by 0 bases and J by 0 bases, with 10 bases between. CDR3 length equals 15 residues. Germline V gene sequence: CDR1 SGHKS, CDR2 YYEKEE (reference sequence). CDR3 DNA sequence: TGTGCCAGCAGCTTGGCCACCTCGAGCTCCTACGAGCAGTACTTC. Translation gives CASSLATSSSYEQYF.

This clone was picked up one time. The V and J genes are TRBV2 and TRBJ1-4; TRBD1 matches at 8 bases. V shed 6 bases, J shed 5 bases, and the junction held 8 bases outside the gene matches. The CDR3 is made up of 15 amino acids. The germline CDR1 and CDR2 sequences are SNHLY and FYNNEI. CDR3 sequence reads: CASRPQGGENEKLFF. The CDR3 DNA reads as TGTGCCAGCAGGCCACAGGGGGGTGAAAATGAAAAACTGTTTTTT.

The rearrangement uses TRBV7-9 and TRBJ2-2, with unresolved D. Germline CDR1 reads SEHNR; CDR2 reads FQNEAQ (reference sequence). V gave up 5 bases and J gave up 6 bases, with 13 bases separating them. The CDR3 loop spans 14 amino acids. The CDR3 bases are TGTGCCAGCAGCCCCTGGGGTGGATCCGGGGAGCTGTTTTTT. It yields the protein CASSPWGGSGELFF.

The V call is TRBV11-2, the J call TRBJ2-7; possible D gene TRBD2, 7 bases. The CDR3 is 14 residues long. Germline CDR1 SGHAT, CDR2 FQNNGV. V lost 1 base to trimming and J lost 2 bases, with 9 bases between them. For the CDR3, the DNA is TGTGCCAGCAGCTTAGGCGGGGGCCCCTACGAGCAGTACTTC. This translates into CASSLGGGPYEQYF.

This clone has just one count. The J gene is TRBJ1-2, the V gene TRBV27; 10 positions match TRBD1. Germline V gives CDR1 MNHEY, CDR2 SMNVEV (reference sequence). J gave up 3 bases and V 6 bases, and 4 bases lay outside the gene matches. CDR3 size: 14 residues. The CDR3 loop is CASRGGQGYYGYTF. The DNA for the CDR3 is TGTGCCAGCAGGGGGGGACAGGGGTACTATGGCTACACCTTC.

V usage is TRBV10-3 and J usage is TRBJ1-1; weak D call: TRBD1 (5 bases). Germline V gene sequence: CDR1 ENHRY, CDR2 SYGVKD. V was pared by 3 bases and J by 8 bases, with 16 bases between. This CDR3 is 14 amino acids long. In DNA, the CDR3 is TGTGCCATCAGTGAACCAGAAACAGGACCCGAAGCTTTCTTT. It yields the protein CAISEPETGPEAFF.